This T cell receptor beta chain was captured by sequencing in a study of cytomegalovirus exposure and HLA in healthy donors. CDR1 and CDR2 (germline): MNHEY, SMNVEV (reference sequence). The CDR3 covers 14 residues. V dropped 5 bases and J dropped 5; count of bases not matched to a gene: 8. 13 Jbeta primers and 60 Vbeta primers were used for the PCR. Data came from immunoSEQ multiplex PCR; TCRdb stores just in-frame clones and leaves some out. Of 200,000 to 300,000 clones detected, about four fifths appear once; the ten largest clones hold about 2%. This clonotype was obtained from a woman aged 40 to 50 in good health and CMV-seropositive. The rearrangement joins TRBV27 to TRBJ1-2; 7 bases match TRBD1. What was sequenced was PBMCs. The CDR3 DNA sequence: TGTGCCAGCAGTAGACAGGGCGGGCTTTATGGCTACACCTTC. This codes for CASSRQGGLYGYTF.